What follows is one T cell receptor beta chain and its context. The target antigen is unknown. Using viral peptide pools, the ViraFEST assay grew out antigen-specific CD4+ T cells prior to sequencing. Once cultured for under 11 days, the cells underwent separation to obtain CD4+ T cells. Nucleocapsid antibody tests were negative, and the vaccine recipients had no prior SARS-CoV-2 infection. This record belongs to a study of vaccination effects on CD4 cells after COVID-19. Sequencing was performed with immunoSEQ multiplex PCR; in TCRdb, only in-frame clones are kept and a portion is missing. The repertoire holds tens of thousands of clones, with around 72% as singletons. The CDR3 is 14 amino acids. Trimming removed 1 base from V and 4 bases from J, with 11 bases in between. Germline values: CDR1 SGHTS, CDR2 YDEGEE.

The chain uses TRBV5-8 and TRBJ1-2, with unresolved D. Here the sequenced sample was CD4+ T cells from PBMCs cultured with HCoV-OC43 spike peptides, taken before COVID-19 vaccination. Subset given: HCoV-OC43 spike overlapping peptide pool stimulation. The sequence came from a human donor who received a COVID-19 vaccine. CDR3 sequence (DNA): TGTGCCAGCAGCTTGATGAGGGATGGCTATGGCTACACCTTC. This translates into CASSLMRDGYGYTF. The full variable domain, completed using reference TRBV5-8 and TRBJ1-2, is EAGVTQSPTHLIKTRGQQATLRCSPISGHTSVYWYQQALGLGLQFLLWYDEGEERNRGNFPPRFSGRQFPNYSSELNVNALELEDSALYLCASSLMRDGYGYTFGSGTRLTVV.